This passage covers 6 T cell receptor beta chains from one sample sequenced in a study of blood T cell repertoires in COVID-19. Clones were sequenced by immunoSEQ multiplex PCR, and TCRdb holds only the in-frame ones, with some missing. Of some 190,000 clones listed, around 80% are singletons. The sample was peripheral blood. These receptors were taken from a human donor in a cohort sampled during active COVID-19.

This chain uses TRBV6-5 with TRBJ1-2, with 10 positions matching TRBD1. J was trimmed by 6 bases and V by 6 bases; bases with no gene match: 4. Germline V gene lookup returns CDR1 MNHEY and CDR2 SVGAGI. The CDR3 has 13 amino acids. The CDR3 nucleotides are TGTGCCAGCAGAGGGACAGGGGAAAATGGCTACACCTTC. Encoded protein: CASRGTGENGYTF.

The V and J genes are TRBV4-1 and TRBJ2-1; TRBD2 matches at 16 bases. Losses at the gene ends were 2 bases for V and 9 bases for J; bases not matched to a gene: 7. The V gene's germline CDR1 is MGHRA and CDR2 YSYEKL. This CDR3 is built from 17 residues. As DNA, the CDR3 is TGCGCCAGCAGCCAACTGGGACTAGCGGGGGGGCTAAGTGAGCAGTTCTTC. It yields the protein CASSQLGLAGGLSEQFF.

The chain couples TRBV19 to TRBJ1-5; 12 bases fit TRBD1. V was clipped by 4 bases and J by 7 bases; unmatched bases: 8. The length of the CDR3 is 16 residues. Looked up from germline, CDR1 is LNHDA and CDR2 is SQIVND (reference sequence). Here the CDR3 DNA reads TGTGCCAGTAGTACCGCGACGGGACAGGGGGCCCAGCCCCAGCATTTT. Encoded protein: CASSTATGQGAQPQHF.

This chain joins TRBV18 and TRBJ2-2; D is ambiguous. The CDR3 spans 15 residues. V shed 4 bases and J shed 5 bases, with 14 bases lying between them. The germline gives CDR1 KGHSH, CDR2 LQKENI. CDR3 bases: TGTGCCAGCTCACAAAACAGAAGAAATACCGGGGAGCTGTTTTTT. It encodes CASSQNRRNTGELFF.

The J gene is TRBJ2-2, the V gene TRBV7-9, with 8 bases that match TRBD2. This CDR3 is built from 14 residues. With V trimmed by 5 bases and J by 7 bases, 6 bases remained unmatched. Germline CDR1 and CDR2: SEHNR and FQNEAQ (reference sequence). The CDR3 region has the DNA TGTGCCAGCAGCGCTCTTGCGGGGGGCGGGGAGCTGTTTTTT. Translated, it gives CASSALAGGGELFF. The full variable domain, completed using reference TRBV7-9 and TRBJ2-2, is DTGVSQNPRHKITKRGQNVTFRCDPISEHNRLYWYRQTLGQGPEFLTYFQNEAQLEKSRLLSDRFSAERPKGSFSTLEIQRTEQGDSAMYLCASSALAGGGELFFGEGSRLTVL.

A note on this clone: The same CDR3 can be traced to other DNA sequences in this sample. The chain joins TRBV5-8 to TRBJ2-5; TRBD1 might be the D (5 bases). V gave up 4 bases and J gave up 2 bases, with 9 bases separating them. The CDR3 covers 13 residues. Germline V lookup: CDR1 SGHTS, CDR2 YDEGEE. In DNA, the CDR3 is TGTGCCAGCAGCCTGGGGCAGCAAGAGACCCAGTACTTC. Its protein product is CASSLGQQETQYF.